This TCR beta chain appears in the sequencing data of a study of breast tumors, draining lymph nodes, adjacent tissues. This clonotype was counted at least ten times. The antigen remains unidentified. Trimming cost V 4 bases and J 3 bases; bases outside gene matches: 6. CDR1 SNHLY and CDR2 FYNNEI come from the germline V gene. This CDR3 has 15 residues. Samples came from axillary lymph nodes draining the breast cancer. The study's findings and limits: Compared with basal-like, luminal-like tumors shared significantly more repertoire with nontumor tissue. Tumors had less TCR diversity than lymph nodes, more than nontumor tissue. The data were judged consistent with most tumor T cells coming from lymph node and expanding in tumor. That most tumor T cells come from lymph nodes remained unproven.

One entry per CDR3 protein, called by TCRdb with MiXCR from the multiplex PCR reads. Of some 170,000 distinct CDR3 sequences in the sample, 25% to 40% were seen once. Sample: axillary lymph node tissue. This sequence originates from a female donor with breast cancer. Some clones in this sample may be carry-over from other donors' samples. This chain connects TRBV2 to TRBJ2-3; 8 bases are a match to TRBD1. Written as DNA, the CDR3 is TGTGCCAGCAGTGGTGTGGGGGACAGGACAGATACGCAGTATTTT. Translating it yields CASSGVGDRTDTQYF. Complete variable domain (other parts from reference TRBV2 and TRBJ2-3): EPEVTQTPSHQVTQMGQEVILRCVPISNHLYFYWYRQILGQKVEFLVSFYNNEISEKSEIFDDQFSVERPDGSNFTLKIRSTKLEDSAMYFCASSGVGDRTDTQYFGPGTRLTVL.